The clone carrying this T cell receptor beta chain was detected only a few times. V lost 1 base, J lost 10 bases, and 12 bases lay in between. CDR1 and CDR2 (germline): SGHDT, YYEEEE. CDR3 length equals 13 residues. These data originate in a study of blood T cells in healthy people across ages. Alongside a J-beta primer mix, a sample-barcoded 5' primer served in a second PCR lasting about 7 to 12 cycles. MiXCR, run by TCRdb on the 5' RACE reads, gives a single entry per CDR3 protein. This sample has about 780,000 distinct CDR3 sequences, with roughly 46% found just once. Every sample gave at least 5 micrograms of total RNA when it was extracted.

The rearrangement joins TRBV5-6 to TRBJ2-1; D is unresolved. The source is an older man in good health. The sequenced material came from blood. The CDR3 nucleotides are TGTGCCAGCAGCTTGCCCCTCGCGAGAGAGCAGTTCTTC. Its protein product is CASSLPLAREQFF.